This T cell receptor (beta chain) was documented in a study of shared clonotypes between healthy human individuals (dated by TCRdb to the early 2020s). With regard to the full study: The cohort comprised a couple of women and a few men aged 18 to 49 years. To estimate repertoire size and how much clonotypes are shared between individuals, the study performed deep sequencing of blood TCR repertoires from a few healthy adults. To increase sequencing depth and limit assay-specific biases, different laboratories used diverse techniques to prepare libraries and sequence TCR repertoires. Between about 0.85 and 10 billion PBMCs per donor were obtained by leukapheresis. What the study reported, not specific to this receptor: The genetic and exposure-history diversity represented was limited by the small number of donors. Sampling was restricted to blood, and TCR repertoires in tissue are likely to differ from TCR repertoires in blood. Pairwise subsampling indicated that sequencing depth was expected to affect the degree of clonotype sharing among donors.

Healthy HIV-negative adults with no recently reported acute infections or vaccinations were included as donors. Every donor was a Caucasian adult residing in Nashville, Tennessee, USA. For unsorted samples, tens of millions of PBMCs were counted, and genomic DNA was extracted using the QIAamp DNA Blood Mini kit. After blood collection by leukapheresis, PBMCs were isolated using Ficoll-Histopaque density gradient centrifugation and then cryopreserved in the vapor phase of liquid nitrogen. The CDR3 contains 15 residues, cysteine and phenylalanine counted. Only CDR3 DNA is held: 45 bases, read in frame from base 1. V and J are truncated by 3 bases and 7 bases respectively, leaving an intervening sequence of 16 bases. The germline V gene (reference sequence) provides CDR1 LNHDA and CDR2 SQIVND. As concerns this clone: Its antigen remains unidentified. Base qualities are not recorded, but no much larger clone differs from it by a single base.

TCR CDR3 regions were amplified from genomic DNA by multiplex PCR using the deep immunoSEQ assay. Extracted genomic DNA from each cell subset was spread evenly across all wells of several immunoSEQ 96-well plates, with each plate serving as a replicate. For unsorted PBMC, roughly 330 ng of genomic DNA, equivalent to around 30,000 T cell genomes, went into each replicate PCR. Ten immunoSEQ deep assay plates were used to sequence unsorted PBMC genomic DNA. Purified libraries were quantified with a Qubit 3.0 fluorometer, sized on a Bioanalyzer 2100, and re-quantified with the KAPA Library Quantification kit. Each immunoSEQ 96-well plate was sequenced on its own single-read 150-cycle Illumina NextSeq 550 flow cell. On the authors' methods: Because the immunoSEQ output held only junctional sequences and lacked quality scores, the filtering could not match the filtering applied to full-length reads. To assign V/J genes and CDR3, sequences were annotated against IMGT germline references using PyIR, a Python wrapper for IgBLAST v1.9. Any read was removed if the V/J assignment was weak (E-value above 1e-6), the CDR3 was missing, or the read contained stop codons, out-of-frame junctions, or ambiguous translated residues. V3J clonotypes were defined by identical inferred V gene, J gene, and CDR3 amino acid sequence. The percentage overlap between two repertoires was calculated by dividing the number of shared unique clonotypes by the size of the smaller repertoire. Repertoire richness was assessed with RTK rarefaction, the Chao1 estimator, and Recon v2.1 estimates of unobserved clonotypes. TCRdb re-hosts the immuneACCESS table, in-frame sequences only. Its copies lack some clones; in the studies checked, an unresolved V gene accounts for under half of them, and the cause for the rest is not known. V, J and clone size reflect that table, while D and trimming were determined from the DNA. The sample has 530,000 or so clones on record, approximately 79% of them singletons. The top ten clones comprise 12% of the sample.

Recombination connected TRBV19 to TRBJ2-1; matching of 6 bases hints at TRBD2 as the D gene. The receptor was isolated from a woman aged 40 to 50 in good health. Some clones in this sample may be carry-over from other donors' samples. Sample: PBMCs. The CDR3 protein: CASSMAGTAWNEQFF. Read as DNA, the sequence is TGTGCCAGTAGTATGGCGGGAACGGCGTGGAATGAGCAGTTCTTC.